These 27 T cell receptor beta chains originate from one sample sequenced in a study of post-analysis software for immune sequencing data. General observations from the study: With TRBV5-6, TRBV5-1 and TRBV20-1 included, about 5 TRBV segments were more frequent in patients than in controls.

TCR beta libraries were prepared from cDNA with unique molecular identifiers. Via MiXCR, TCRdb re-called the PCR reads, giving one row per CDR3 protein. Of about 540,000 distinct CDR3 sequences listed, around a third are singletons. No cognate antigen is known for these TCRs. The sample consisted of blood. Every receptor here comes from a girl aged 2-17 years with multiple sclerosis.

This chain uses TRBV13 with TRBJ2-6; perhaps TRBD1 as D (5 bases). Trimming removed 0 bases at V and 4 bases at J, with 16 bases between. The CDR3 is 18 residues long. Germline loops: CDR1 PRHDT, CDR2 FYEKMQ (reference sequence). CDR3 sequence reads: CASSLGLQGWGGANVLTF. For the CDR3, the DNA is TGTGCCAGCAGCTTAGGCCTCCAGGGCTGGGGAGGGGCCAACGTCCTGACTTTC.

About this clonotype itself: An end of the junction does not agree with germline; a read error may underlie this. The V and J genes are TRBV20-1 and TRBJ2-5; D remains ambiguous. CDR3 length equals 11 residues. Germline V gene data show CDR1 as DFQATT and CDR2 as SNEGSKA (reference sequence). DNA for the CDR3: TGCAGTGCTTTCCCAAAGGAGACCCGGTACTTC. The encoded protein is CSAFPKETRYF.

This chain connects TRBV29-1 to TRBJ1-2, with no clear D. Per the germline V gene, CDR1 is SQVTM and CDR2 is ANQGSEA. Trimming stripped 4 bases from V and 6 bases from J, with 9 bases between. CDR3 size: 11 residues. CDR3 sequence reads: CSVASPDGYTF. The CDR3 coding sequence is TGCAGCGTTGCTTCCCCGGATGGCTACACCTTC.

This clonotype has a handful of counts. The chain joins TRBV2 to TRBJ2-3, with a possible D match to TRBD1 (6 bases). In germline, CDR1 is SNHLY, CDR2 FYNNEI. Trimming pared 5 bases from V and 4 bases from J, leaving 28 bases between. The CDR3 is 19 amino acids. Written as DNA, the CDR3 is TGTGCCAGCAGTATATTCGGAGGACAGCTTGATATCAGCCCAGATACGCAGTATTTT. Translating it yields CASSIFGGQLDISPDTQYF.

Only a few counts were recorded for this clonotype. This chain links TRBV6-5 with TRBJ1-2; 9 positions match TRBD1. This CDR3 contains 15 residues. The J segment lost 4 bases and the V segment lost 6 bases, leaving 9 bases of the junction unmatched. CDR1 and CDR2 from the germline V gene are MNHEY and SVGAGI. CDR3 nucleotide sequence: TGTGCCAGCAGGGGGACAGGGAGAGTAGGCTATGGCTACACCTTC. Its translation is CASRGTGRVGYGYTF.

This clonotype was seen a few times. This rearrangement joins TRBV7-2 to TRBJ1-2; 7 bases are shared with TRBD1. CDR1 is SGHTA, CDR2 FQGNSA, per germline. This CDR3 has 14 amino acids. V trimming: 3 bases; J trimming: 5 bases; junction bases outside the gene matches: 6. Here the CDR3 reads CASSFEPTGYGYTF. The CDR3 bases are TGTGCCAGCAGCTTCGAACCGACAGGGTATGGCTACACCTTC.

V gene TRBV5-1 combines with J gene TRBJ2-1; weak D call: TRBD2 (6 bases). V was trimmed by 4 bases and J by 9 bases, leaving 23 bases between them. The CDR3 spans 16 residues. Germline V lookup: CDR1 SGHRS, CDR2 YFSETQ. The CDR3 nucleotides read TGCGCCAGCAGCCGGGAAGGAGGACTAAGCCTCAGTGAGCAGTTCTTC. Encoded protein: CASSREGGLSLSEQFF. Drawing the rest from reference TRBV5-1 and TRBJ2-1, the complete variable domain is KAGVTQTPRYLIKTRGQQVTLSCSPISGHRSVSWYQQTPGQGLQFLFEYFSETQRNKGNFPGRFSGRQFSNSRSEMNVSTLELGDSALYLCASSREGGLSLSEQFFGPGTRLTVL.

The J gene is TRBJ2-3, the V gene TRBV10-1; D gene uncertain. The CDR3 runs 15 residues. Trimming pared 6 bases from V and 1 base from J, leaving 14 bases between. Germline V lookup: CDR1 WNHNN, CDR2 SYGVQD (reference sequence). CDR3 nucleotides: TGCGCCAGCAGCGTGGTGAGGACCGGCACAGATACGCAGTATTTT. Its translation is CASSVVRTGTDTQYF.

The rearrangement joins TRBV27 to TRBJ2-3; no clear D gene. The CDR3 extends over 14 amino acids. Germline V gene sequence: CDR1 MNHEY, CDR2 SMNVEV (reference sequence). V was cut by 1 base and J by 2 bases, with 7 bases left in between. Here the CDR3 reads CASSLFRVTDTQYF. The CDR3 DNA reads TGTGCCAGCAGTTTATTCCGAGTCACAGATACGCAGTATTTT.

This clonotype was detected only a few times. The chain employs TRBV11-2 and TRBJ1-5; D gene uncertain. CDR3 length equals 13 residues. V gave up 2 bases and J gave up 5 bases, with 7 bases separating them. Germline CDR1 is SGHAT and CDR2 is FQNNGV. The CDR3 loop is CASSLHTDQPQHF. The CDR3 DNA follows: TGTGCCAGCAGCTTACACACGGATCAGCCCCAGCATTTT.

This clonotype was counted between two and nine times. This chain connects TRBV6-2 or TRBV6-3 to TRBJ1-5; no clear D. The CDR3 has 15 residues. Germline V gives CDR1 MNHEY, CDR2 SVGEGT. V was clipped by 6 bases and J by 0 bases, with 12 bases between them. CDR3 residues: CASRTGYYSNQPQHF. Written as DNA, the CDR3 is TGTGCCAGCAGAACCGGATATTATAGCAATCAGCCCCAGCATTTT.

In its sample, this clonotype was seen many times. The genes are TRBV5-1 and TRBJ2-6; D not certain. Looked up from germline, CDR1 is SGHRS and CDR2 is YFSETQ. The CDR3 is made up of 12 amino acids. The V gene lost 4 bases and the J gene lost 5 bases, with 4 bases spanning the gap. In DNA form, the CDR3 reads TGCGCCAGCAGCCCTCGGGCCAACGTCCTGACTTTC. The encoded protein is CASSPRANVLTF.

This chain connects TRBV20-1 to TRBJ2-1; the D gene is possibly TRBD1 (6 bases). The CDR3 contains 14 residues. V was clipped by 0 bases and J by 6 bases, with 12 bases between them. Germline values: CDR1 DFQATT, CDR2 SNEGSKA (reference sequence). CDR3 nucleotides: TGCAGTGCTAGAGATTGGGGGCTATCCAATGAGCAGTTCTTC. Translating gives CSARDWGLSNEQFF.

The chain has TRBV5-1 and TRBJ1-1, with a tentative D call TRBD1 (6 bases). This CDR3 contains 16 residues. Germline CDR1 SGHRS, CDR2 YFSETQ. The V gene lost 0 bases and the J gene lost 1 base, with 13 bases spanning the gap. Here the CDR3 reads CASSLGWTATNTEAFF. The CDR3 DNA reads as TGCGCCAGCAGCTTGGGCTGGACAGCTACGAACACTGAAGCTTTCTTT.

The chain recombines TRBV7-6 with TRBJ1-4, with D hard to call. V was pared by 5 bases and J by 3 bases, with 10 bases between. The germline V gene encodes CDR1 SGHVS and CDR2 FNYEAQ. The CDR3 covers 14 residues. The CDR3 nucleotides read TGTGCCAGCAGCGTAGACACCGCTAATGAAAAACTGTTTTTT. Translated: CASSVDTANEKLFF.

This clonotype showed up many times. The rearrangement joins TRBV7-2 to TRBJ2-5; D is possibly TRBD1 (6 bases). The germline V and J ends were trimmed by 3 bases and 2 bases, with 10 bases remaining between them. CDR1 and CDR2 (germline): SGHTA, FQGNSA. CDR3 length: 14 residues. This CDR3 is CASSFTGWQETQYF. CDR3 in DNA: TGTGCCAGCAGCTTCACAGGGTGGCAAGAGACCCAGTACTTC. The full variable domain, with the rest looked up from reference TRBV7-2 and TRBJ2-5, is GAGVSQSPSNKVTEKGKDVELRCDPISGHTALYWYRQSLGQGLEFLIYFQGNSAPDKSGLPSDRFSAERTGGSVSTLTIQRTQQEDSAVYLCASSFTGWQETQYFGPGTRLLVL.

The gene calls are TRBV4-2 and TRBJ2-3; D uncertain. The germline V gene encodes CDR1 LGHNA and CDR2 YNFKEQ. The CDR3 is 15 residues long. V gave up 4 bases and J gave up 2 bases, with 13 bases separating them. CDR3 DNA sequence: TGTGCCAGCAGCCCCTCCGCAGGATTCACAGATACGCAGTATTTT. Its translation is CASSPSAGFTDTQYF.

The chain combines TRBV5-1 with TRBJ2-1; D may correspond to TRBD1 or TRBD2 (6 bases each). Germline V gene sequence: CDR1 SGHRS, CDR2 YFSETQ. Trimming removed 5 bases at V and 2 bases at J, with 20 bases between. This CDR3 is 17 amino acids long. The CDR3 coding sequence is TGCGCCAGCAGGGGAGGTTGGGACATGAGGGCCTACAATGAGCAGTTCTTC. Its translation: CASRGGWDMRAYNEQFF.

The rearrangement joins TRBV12-3 or TRBV12-4 to TRBJ1-1; no reliable D call. The CDR3 has 13 residues. The V end was cut by 5 bases, the J end by 4 bases, with 11 bases between. The CDR3 sequence is CASSVMGATEAFF. The DNA of the CDR3 is TGTGCCAGCAGTGTTATGGGAGCCACTGAAGCTTTCTTT.

In this sample, this clonotype turned up a few times. This chain joins TRBV11-2 and TRBJ2-1, with 7 bases matching TRBD2. The J call may be mistaken, given a closer DNA end match to TRBJ2-7. CDR1 SGHAT and CDR2 FQNNGV come from the germline V gene. This CDR3 is built from 15 residues. CDR3 in amino acids: CASSSTSPPYNEQYF. CDR3 DNA sequence: TGTGCCAGCAGCTCGACTAGCCCTCCCTACAATGAGCAGTACTTC.

This clonotype was counted a few times. The chain combines TRBV7-9 with TRBJ1-4; D is unresolved. The V and J ends lost 5 bases and 8 bases respectively, with 12 bases between them. CDR3 length: 13 amino acids. CDR1 and CDR2 from the germline V gene are SEHNR and FQNEAQ (reference sequence). CDR3 coding DNA: TGTGCCAGCAGCCCTCTGCGGGCGGAAAAACTGTTTTTT. This sequence encodes CASSPLRAEKLFF. The full variable domain, rest sourced from reference TRBV7-9 and TRBJ1-4, is DTGVSQNPRHKITKRGQNVTFRCDPISEHNRLYWYRQTLGQGPEFLTYFQNEAQLEKSRLLSDRFSAERPKGSFSTLEIQRTEQGDSAMYLCASSPLRAEKLFFGSGTQLSVL.

This chain connects TRBV13 to TRBJ2-3; weak D call: TRBD2 (6 bases). V lost 3 bases to trimming and J lost 2 bases, with 9 bases between them. The CDR3 consists of 14 residues. CDR1 and CDR2 from the germline V gene are PRHDT and FYEKMQ (reference sequence). For the CDR3, the DNA is TGTGCCAGCAGCTTCCGGGAGAACACAGATACGCAGTATTTT. Residues: CASSFRENTDTQYF.

The V call is TRBV10-3, the J call TRBJ2-1; maybe TRBD2 (5 bases). Trimming cost V 6 bases and J 6 bases, with 12 bases left between them. Per germline, CDR1 ENHRY and CDR2 SYGVKD. The length of the CDR3 is 13 residues. The CDR3 region has the DNA TGTGCCATCAGAGATCCGGGAACCAATGAGCAGTTCTTC. This gives the protein CAIRDPGTNEQFF.

The V and J genes are TRBV20-1 and TRBJ1-5, with 8 bases identical to TRBD1. Germline-derived CDR1 and CDR2 are DFQATT and SNEGSKA (reference sequence). V lost 6 bases, J lost 3 bases, and 7 bases stayed unmatched. CDR3 length: 14 amino acids. The DNA of the CDR3 is TGCAGTGCCAGGGCGGGACAGGTCAATCAGCCCCAGCATTTT. It specifies CSARAGQVNQPQHF.

The V call is TRBV12-3 or TRBV12-4, the J call TRBJ2-3; D is undetermined. V lost 7 bases and J lost 2, with 7 bases in between. This CDR3 has 12 residues. CDR3: CASKGPTDTQYF. The DNA for the CDR3 is TGTGCCAGCAAAGGACCCACAGATACGCAGTATTTT.

The V and J genes are TRBV29-1 and TRBJ1-2, with 11 bases that match TRBD1. Germline V gene lookup returns CDR1 SQVTM and CDR2 ANQGSEA. With 7 bases clipped from V and 2 bases from J, the junction kept 3 bases outside the gene matches. CDR3 length: 13 amino acids. The DNA of the CDR3 is TGCAGCGCCGGGACAGGGGGGAACTATGGCTACACCTTC. The encoded protein is CSAGTGGNYGYTF.

The chain combines TRBV9 with TRBJ2-4; perhaps D is TRBD1 or TRBD2 (5 bases each). CDR3 length: 16 residues. V was pared by 3 bases and J by 0 bases, with 13 bases between. CDR1 is SGDLS and CDR2 is YYNGEE in the germline V gene. CDR3 in amino acids: CASSGRDGLAKNIQYF. The DNA for the CDR3 is TGTGCCAGCAGCGGCCGGGACGGTCTAGCCAAAAACATTCAGTACTTC.